Below are 10 T cell receptor beta chains sequenced from a single sample in a study of cytomegalovirus exposure and HLA in healthy donors. The PCR used 60 Vbeta and 13 Jbeta primers. Data came from immunoSEQ multiplex PCR; TCRdb stores just in-frame clones and leaves some out. The sample has some 120,000 clones; around 78% are singletons. Sequencing used PBMCs. The receptor source for this set is a young man in good health and CMV-seropositive.

The chain is built from TRBV15 and TRBJ2-7, with 9 bases identical to TRBD1. The CDR3 runs to 18 residues. In germline, CDR1 is LNHNV, CDR2 YYDKDF (reference sequence). Losses at the gene ends were 0 bases for V and 7 bases for J; bases not matched to a gene: 16. CDR3 sequence reads: CATSRESVVDRGPQEQYF. The CDR3 nucleotides read TGTGCCACCAGCAGAGAATCGGTGGTGGACAGGGGACCCCAGGAGCAGTACTTC. Full variable domain (missing parts from reference TRBV15 and TRBJ2-7): DAMVIQNPRYQVTQFGKPVTLSCSQTLNHNVMYWYQQKSSQAPKLLFHYYDKDFNNEADTPDNFQSRRPNTSFCFLDIRSPGLGDTAMYLCATSRESVVDRGPQEQYFGPGTRLTVT.

The chain recombines TRBV5-1 with TRBJ2-3, with 8 bases identical to TRBD2. The V gene end was trimmed by 4 bases and the J gene end by 7 bases; junction bases not matched to a gene: 14. There are 16 residues in the CDR3. Germline-derived CDR1 and CDR2 are SGHRS and YFSETQ. The CDR3 DNA sequence: TGCGCCAGCAGCGACCCCTCCGGGGGGGCAGTGAATACGCAGTATTTT. It encodes CASSDPSGGAVNTQYF.

The rearrangement uses TRBV7-3 and TRBJ2-5; the D gene is possibly TRBD2 (6 bases). Germline values: CDR1 SGHTA, CDR2 FQGTGA. Trimming shortened V by 2 bases and J by 9 bases, and 19 bases separated the two germline ends. This CDR3 region has 15 residues. The CDR3 coding sequence is TGTGCCAGCAGCTTAGAGTCCGGGGGTTCCCCAGCCCAGTACTTC. Translating it yields CASSLESGGSPAQYF.

The chain uses TRBV6-1 and TRBJ1-5; no definite D call. Germline CDR1 MNHNS, CDR2 SASEGT. This CDR3 has 13 amino acids. Trimming left V 6 bases short and J 4 bases short, with 10 bases between. The CDR3 coding sequence is TGTGCCAGCAGGGCCTCGGGGAATCAGCCCCAGCATTTT. Its translation: CASRASGNQPQHF.

This chain joins TRBV15 and TRBJ2-1; D unclear. This CDR3 spans 15 amino acids. The V gene lost 0 bases and the J gene lost 7 bases, with 13 bases spanning the gap. Germline CDR1 LNHNV, CDR2 YYDKDF (reference sequence). This CDR3 reads CATSRDRVASNEQFF. The CDR3 DNA sequence: TGTGCCACCAGCAGAGACCGGGTAGCTTCAAATGAGCAGTTCTTC.

This chain connects TRBV28 to TRBJ2-3; 7 bases line up with TRBD1. Germline-derived CDR1 and CDR2 are MDHEN and SYDVKM. The CDR3 extends over 15 amino acids. V was clipped by 5 bases and J by 3 bases; unmatched bases: 8. CDR3 DNA: TGTGCCAGCAGTGCTGCGACAGGGAGAACAGATACGCAGTATTTT. Encoded protein: CASSAATGRTDTQYF.

This clone was picked up one time. V usage is TRBV7-9 and J usage is TRBJ2-1, with D possibly being TRBD1 (6 bases). Germline V gene lookup returns CDR1 SEHNR and CDR2 FQNEAQ (reference sequence). Trimming left V 5 bases short and J 7 bases short, with 15 bases between. This CDR3 is built from 14 residues. The chain's CDR3 is CASSPQGILNEQFF. The CDR3 DNA sequence: TGTGCCAGCAGCCCACAGGGAATCCTAAATGAGCAGTTCTTC.

V is TRBV16 and J is TRBJ2-7, with a weak D call TRBD2 (7 bases). Germline CDR1 is KGHSY and CDR2 is FQNENV. CDR3 length equals 17 residues. Trimming removed 4 bases at V and 5 bases at J, with 24 bases between. CDR3 in DNA: TGTGCCAGCAGCCTAACGGGGTCACCGGGGGGCAGGGACGAGCAGTACTTC. Its translation: CASSLTGSPGGRDEQYF.

J is TRBJ2-7 and V is TRBV5-1; tentatively, D is TRBD1 (5 bases). CDR1 is SGHRS, CDR2 YFSETQ, per germline. This CDR3 is 12 amino acids long. Trimming shortened V by 0 bases and J by 4 bases, and 5 bases separated the two germline ends. The CDR3: CASSLEGYEQYF. The CDR3 nucleotides are TGCGCCAGCAGCTTGGAGGGGTACGAGCAGTACTTC.

The chain links TRBV5-1 to TRBJ1-4; D remains unclear. Germline assignment: CDR1 SGHRS and CDR2 YFSETQ. The CDR3 length is 15 residues. Trimming removed 0 bases at V and 3 bases at J, with 9 bases between. For the CDR3, the DNA is TGCGCCAGCAGCTTGGGCGGGTTGGCTAATGAAAAACTGTTTTTT. Its protein is CASSLGGLANEKLFF.